What follows are 29 T cell receptor beta chains derived from one specimen sequenced in a study of blood T cell repertoires in COVID-19. Method: immunoSEQ multiplex PCR; TCRdb's copy keeps in-frame clones and lacks some. The sample lists 150,000 to 200,000 clones, over 70% seen once, with around 3.7% in the top ten. Sequences were obtained from PBMCs or T cells enriched from blood (not recorded which). The receptors derive from a woman aged 60-75 years who had recovered from COVID-19.

The gene calls are TRBV19 and TRBJ2-7, with 7 bases that match TRBD1. CDR1 is LNHDA and CDR2 is SQIVND in the germline V gene (reference sequence). The CDR3 length is 13 residues. V was clipped by 8 bases and J by 5 bases; unmatched bases: 9. As DNA, the CDR3 is TGTGCCAGTCGTCAGACAGGGAAGGACGAGCAGTACTTC. This gives the protein CASRQTGKDEQYF.

The chain carries TRBV3-1 (or the pseudogene TRBV3-2) and TRBJ1-6; weak D call: TRBD1 (5 bases). The CDR3 extends over 14 amino acids. Deletions cut 5 bases from V and 7 bases from J, with 12 bases between. The germline V gene has CDR1 LGHDT and CDR2 YNNKEL (reference sequence). Here the CDR3 DNA reads TGTGCCAGCAGCTTAGGGGCCTCCAATTCACCCCTCCACTTT. Translated, it gives CASSLGASNSPLHF.

V gene TRBV24-1 combines with J gene TRBJ1-1; D not certain. The CDR3 runs 13 residues. CDR1 is KGHDR and CDR2 is SFDVKD in the germline V gene. V was cut by 0 bases and J by 3 bases, with 4 bases left in between. CDR3 protein: CATSDLADTEAFF. Written as DNA, the CDR3 is TGTGCCACCAGTGATTTGGCAGACACTGAAGCTTTCTTT.

This chain links TRBV7-3 with TRBJ1-1; 9 nucleotides agree with TRBD1. The CDR3 covers 13 residues. V lost 3 bases and J lost 5; bases outside the gene matches: 1. Germline loops: CDR1 SGHTA, CDR2 FQGTGA. The CDR3 nucleotides read TGTGCCAGCAGCTTGGACAGGGGAACTGAAGCTTTCTTT. Protein product: CASSLDRGTEAFF.

J is TRBJ2-1 and V is TRBV7-3; 8 positions match TRBD2. CDR3 length: 17 amino acids. Per germline, CDR1 SGHTA and CDR2 FQGTGA. Trimming cost V 5 bases and J 5 bases; bases outside gene matches: 14. In nucleotides, the CDR3 is TGTGCCAGCAGCCCACAACCTGGACTAGCCGGCCACAATGAGCAGTTCTTC. Amino acids: CASSPQPGLAGHNEQFF.

The chain joins TRBV6-5 to TRBJ1-5, with TRBD1 as a possible D gene (5 bases). The CDR3 runs 13 residues. Looked up from germline, CDR1 is MNHEY and CDR2 is SVGAGI. Trimming took off 7 bases at V and 7 bases at J, with 14 bases between the two ends. CDR3 sequence (DNA): TGTGCCAGCACCCTAAGGGGTTACCAGCCCCAGCATTTT. Translation: CASTLRGYQPQHF.

Ten or more counts support this clone. The gene calls are TRBV30 and TRBJ2-2; 7 bases fit TRBD2. Trimming cost V 7 bases and J 0 bases; bases outside gene matches: 11. The V gene's germline CDR1 is GTSNPN and CDR2 SVGIG (reference sequence). The CDR3 is made up of 16 amino acids. The CDR3 nucleotides are TGTGCCTCTATCTCCGGGACTAACACGAACACCGGGGAGCTGTTTTTT. Amino acid sequence: CASISGTNTNTGELFF.

This chain uses TRBV6-5 with TRBJ1-3; 9 bases are shared with TRBD1. The CDR3 runs to 16 residues. J gave up 4 bases and V 4 bases, and 8 bases lay outside the gene matches. Germline values: CDR1 MNHEY, CDR2 SVGAGI. For the CDR3, the DNA is TGTGCCAGCAGTTTTCCGGGACAGGGTGAAGGAAACACCATATATTTT. Translated, it gives CASSFPGQGEGNTIYF.

The rearrangement joins TRBV4-1 to TRBJ1-1; D perhaps matches TRBD1 (5 bases). The CDR3 loop spans 15 amino acids. Trimming took off 1 base at V and 3 bases at J, with 12 bases between the two ends. Germline CDR1 reads MGHRA; CDR2 reads YSYEKL. The CDR3 loop reads CASSQAWGDDTEAFF. Written as DNA, the CDR3 is TGCGCCAGCAGCCAAGCCTGGGGGGACGACACTGAAGCTTTCTTT.

The chain carries TRBV9 and TRBJ2-2; 8 bases line up with TRBD2. CDR1 and CDR2 from the germline V gene are SGDLS and YYNGEE. The CDR3 extends over 17 amino acids. V lost 0 bases to trimming and J lost 4 bases; unmatched junction nucleotides: 8. The CDR3 DNA reads TGTGCCAGCAGCGTAGGCCCCGCGGGGGGCCTCACCGGGGAGCTGTTTTTT. It specifies CASSVGPAGGLTGELFF.

This chain uses TRBV12-5 with TRBJ2-2, with 10 bases lining up with TRBD1. Looked up from germline, CDR1 is LGHNT and CDR2 is FRNRAP. Trimming cost V 6 bases and J 4 bases; bases outside gene matches: 5. The CDR3 spans 15 residues. Here the CDR3 reads CASGSGQGTTGELFF. The CDR3 DNA reads TGTGCTAGTGGGTCGGGACAGGGGACCACCGGGGAGCTGTTTTTT.

V usage is TRBV27 and J usage is TRBJ2-2; D call uncertain. V dropped 6 bases and J dropped 8 bases, with 7 bases sitting between them. Germline values: CDR1 MNHEY, CDR2 SMNVEV (reference sequence). This CDR3 contains 11 residues. CDR3 amino acids: CASSYGGELFF. In DNA, the CDR3 is TGTGCCAGCAGCTACGGTGGGGAGCTGTTTTTT.

CDR3 sequence reads: CASSLLGADTQYF. Written as DNA, the CDR3 is TGTGCCAGCAGTTTGTTGGGGGCCGATACGCAGTATTTT. J is TRBJ2-3 and V is TRBV12-3 or TRBV12-4; TRBD1 might be the D (6 bases). Trimming cost V 3 bases and J 6 bases, with 10 bases left between them. The CDR3 spans 13 residues.

V usage is TRBV9 and J usage is TRBJ2-1, with 7 bases matching TRBD2. J lost 2 bases, V lost 2 bases, and 4 bases had no gene match. CDR1 is SGDLS, CDR2 YYNGEE, per germline. The CDR3 sequence is 15 residues long. The CDR3 loop is CASSVGGGAYNEQFF. The CDR3 DNA reads TGTGCCAGCAGCGTGGGTGGGGGGGCCTACAATGAGCAGTTCTTC.

This chain connects TRBV28 to TRBJ1-1, with D unresolved. CDR1 and CDR2 from the germline V gene are MDHEN and SYDVKM. The CDR3 runs to 15 residues. Between the trimmed V and J ends, which lost 5 bases and 3 bases, there was a span of 16 bases. CDR3 sequence: CASSIQGLADTEAFF. In DNA, the CDR3 is TGTGCCAGCAGTATCCAAGGACTGGCGGACACTGAAGCTTTCTTT.

The chain combines TRBV6-5 with TRBJ1-1; 7 bases align to TRBD1. CDR3 length: 14 amino acids. After removal of 6 bases from V and 0 bases from J, the junction contained 4 bases not matched to a gene. Germline V gene data show CDR1 as MNHEY and CDR2 as SVGAGI. CDR3: CASSTGQLNTEAFF. In DNA, the CDR3 is TGTGCCAGCAGCACGGGACAGCTGAACACTGAAGCTTTCTTT.

This clone was detected once. V and J are TRBV4-2 and TRBJ2-3; TRBD2 matches 10 bases. The CDR3 runs to 15 residues. The V and J ends lost 1 base and 4 bases, in that order; junction bases with no gene match: 2. Germline CDR1 is LGHNA and CDR2 is YNFKEQ. CDR3 DNA sequence: TGTGCCAGCAGCCAAGGCAGCGGGGGGGCAGATACGCAGTATTTT. Amino acid sequence: CASSQGSGGADTQYF.

The rearrangement joins TRBV3-1 (or the pseudogene TRBV3-2) to TRBJ2-3; D is uncertain. Trimming pared 0 bases from V and 4 bases from J, leaving 5 bases between. CDR1 and CDR2 from the germline V gene are LGHDT and YNNKEL (reference sequence). This CDR3 comprises 13 residues. The CDR3 sequence: CASSQELSDTQYF. In DNA, the CDR3 is TGTGCCAGCAGCCAAGAACTCTCAGATACGCAGTATTTT.

The chain links TRBV11-2 to TRBJ1-1, with D possibly matching TRBD1 (5 bases). CDR1 is SGHAT, CDR2 FQNNGV, per germline. Trimming removed 4 bases from V and 0 bases from J, with 12 bases in between. The CDR3 has 15 residues. In DNA, the CDR3 is TGTGCCAGCAGCTCACCGTGGGGGGTGAACACTGAAGCTTTCTTT. Translating it yields CASSSPWGVNTEAFF.

The gene calls are TRBV6-4 and TRBJ1-6, with TRBD1 matching over 7 bases. This CDR3 region has 15 residues. With 3 bases clipped from V and 9 bases from J, the junction kept 8 bases outside the gene matches. Germline V gene sequence: CDR1 MRHNA, CDR2 SNTAGT. The CDR3 sequence is CASSESRTGGSPLHF. DNA for the CDR3: TGTGCCAGCAGTGAGAGTAGGACAGGAGGTTCACCCCTCCACTTT.

The chain carries TRBV11-2 and TRBJ2-7; 7 bases match TRBD1. The CDR3 is made up of 15 amino acids. Trimming took 2 bases from V and 3 from J; bases not matched to a gene: 7. Germline lookup yields CDR1 SGHAT and CDR2 FQNNGV. Written as DNA, the CDR3 is TGTGCCAGCAGCTTACATGGGGGACAGATCTACGAGCAGTACTTC. It translates to CASSLHGGQIYEQYF.

J is TRBJ1-2 and V is TRBV6-2 or TRBV6-3; D remains unclear. V was clipped by 5 bases and J by 12 bases, with 13 bases between them. The germline V gene has CDR1 MNHEY and CDR2 SVGEGT. The CDR3 consists of 11 residues. CDR3 protein: CASSQGLIHTF. In DNA, the CDR3 is TGTGCCAGCAGTCAAGGACTTATCCACACCTTC.

By share of the sample, this clone is medium-sized (0.01 to 0.1%). The chain is built from TRBV9 and TRBJ2-3; D is perhaps TRBD1 (5 bases). Trimming pared 3 bases from V and 5 bases from J, leaving 10 bases between. CDR3 length: 13 amino acids. The germline gives CDR1 SGDLS, CDR2 YYNGEE. The CDR3 region has the DNA TGTGCCAGCAGCGCAGGGATGCGAGATACGCAGTATTTT. This translates into CASSAGMRDTQYF.

In nucleotides, the CDR3 is TGCAGCGTTGGAAAGGGACTCCGGGACAGTAAAGACGGGGAGCTGTTTTTT. Its protein is CSVGKGLRDSKDGELFF. The gene calls are TRBV29-1 and TRBJ2-2; D possibly corresponds to TRBD1 (7 bases). Trimming took 4 bases from V and 7 from J, leaving 25 bases between them. Germline loops: CDR1 SQVTM, CDR2 ANQGSEA. This CDR3 is 17 amino acids long.

With respect to this clone: At one of its ends the junction is not consistent with the germline gene, which may arise from a read error. The gene calls are TRBV5-1 and TRBJ2-2, with 9 bases fitting TRBD1. The CDR3 loop spans 16 amino acids. Germline CDR1 SGHRS, CDR2 YFSETQ. This CDR3 is CATSQWTGVNTGELFF. CDR3 coding DNA: TGCGCCACCAGCCAGTGGACAGGGGTGAACACCGGGGAGCTGTTTTTT.

The chain links TRBV10-3 to TRBJ1-1, with 9 positions matching TRBD1. CDR3 size: 14 residues. CDR1 is ENHRY and CDR2 is SYGVKD in the germline V gene. The junction had 5 bases not matched to a gene; V was cut back by 6 bases and J by 3 bases. The CDR3 reads CAIRRQGEDTEAFF. CDR3 DNA: TGTGCCATCAGGAGACAGGGGGAGGACACTGAAGCTTTCTTT.

V is TRBV5-5 and J is TRBJ1-2; maybe TRBD1 (5 bases). V was trimmed by 4 bases and J by 8 bases, leaving 18 bases between them. The CDR3 is 14 amino acids. The germline gives CDR1 SGHKS, CDR2 YYEKEE (reference sequence). This CDR3 is CASSRKVGTGGYTF. CDR3 DNA sequence: TGTGCCAGCAGCCGTAAGGTAGGGACTGGCGGCTACACCTTC.

This clone was found a few times. This chain uses TRBV3-1 (or the pseudogene TRBV3-2) with TRBJ1-6; no firm D call. From germline, CDR1 is LGHDT and CDR2 YNNKEL (reference sequence). The CDR3 has 17 residues. Trimming removed 0 bases at V and 4 bases at J, with 13 bases between. CDR3 nucleotides: TGTGCCAGCAGCCAAGAGGTCGGAGGGAATTATAATTCACCCCTCCACTTT. This encodes CASSQEVGGNYNSPLHF.

This sequence joins TRBV5-4 and TRBJ1-6; TRBD1 is a possible D gene (6 bases). Germline V lookup: CDR1 SGHNT, CDR2 YYREEE (reference sequence). This CDR3 has 15 amino acids. Trimming took off 4 bases at V and 5 bases at J, with 13 bases between the two ends. CDR3 residues: CASSARGQDNSPLHF. The CDR3 coding sequence is TGTGCCAGCAGCGCGCGGGGGCAGGATAATTCACCCCTCCACTTT.